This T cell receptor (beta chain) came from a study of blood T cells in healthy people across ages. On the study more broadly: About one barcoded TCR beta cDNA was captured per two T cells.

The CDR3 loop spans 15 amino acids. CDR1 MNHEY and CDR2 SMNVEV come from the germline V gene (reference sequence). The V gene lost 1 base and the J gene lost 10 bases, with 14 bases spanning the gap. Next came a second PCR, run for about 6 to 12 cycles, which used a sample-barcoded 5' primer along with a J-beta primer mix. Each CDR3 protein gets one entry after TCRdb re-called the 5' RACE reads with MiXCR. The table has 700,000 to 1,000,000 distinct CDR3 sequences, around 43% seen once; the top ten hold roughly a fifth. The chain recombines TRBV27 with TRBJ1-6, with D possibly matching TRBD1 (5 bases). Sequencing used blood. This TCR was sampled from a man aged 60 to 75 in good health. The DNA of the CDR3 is TGTGCCAGCAGTTTATATTGGCAGGGAAGGTCACCCCTCCACTTT. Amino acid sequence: CASSLYWQGRSPLHF.